The 21 T cell receptor beta chains below come from one sample, sequenced in a study of Graves' ophthalmopathy and Graves' hyperthyroidism. From RNA, the CDR3 regions of TCR beta chains were amplified and sequenced. After a first-round RT-PCR with HTBI primers, a second-round multiplex PCR was run. MiXCR, applied by TCRdb to the multiplex PCR reads, yields one record per CDR3 protein. The data show some 210,000 distinct CDR3 sequences, with approximately 29% seen just once and 8.5% to 9.5% held by the top ten. The sample consisted of peripheral blood. These receptors were collected from a man in his fifties with Graves' ophthalmopathy.

V is TRBV27 and J is TRBJ1-2; perhaps TRBD1 as D (5 bases). The length of the CDR3 is 15 residues. The germline CDR1 and CDR2 sequences are MNHEY and SMNVEV (reference sequence). V was pared by 4 bases and J by 8 bases, with 20 bases between. CDR3 in amino acids: CASSSQPGLRLGYTF. The CDR3, as DNA: TGTGCCAGCAGTTCCCAACCGGGACTTCGTTTGGGCTACACCTTC.

This clonotype came up many times. V gene TRBV6-5 combines with J gene TRBJ1-1; tentative D call: TRBD1 (5 bases). The germline V and J ends were trimmed by 2 bases and 4 bases, with 14 bases remaining between them. Per the germline V gene, CDR1 is MNHEY and CDR2 is SVGAGI. This CDR3 is 15 amino acids long. Written as DNA, the CDR3 is TGTGCCAGCAGTTACGGGGGGGGTGGACGCACTGAAGCTTTCTTT. This sequence encodes CASSYGGGGRTEAFF.

The chain uses TRBV6-2 or TRBV6-3 and TRBJ2-7; D unresolved. Per germline, CDR1 MNHEY and CDR2 SVGEGT. The V and J ends lost 7 bases and 3 bases respectively, with 13 bases between them. This CDR3 contains 13 residues. The CDR3 loop reads CASMTVVVYEQYF. In DNA, the CDR3 is TGTGCCAGCATGACGGTCGTCGTCTACGAGCAGTACTTC.

This clonotype was observed at least ten times. The rearrangement uses TRBV11-2 and TRBJ2-7; 8 bases are a match to TRBD2. This CDR3 comprises 15 residues. Trimming at V came to 3 bases and at J to 0 bases, leaving 4 bases not matched to a gene. In germline, CDR1 is SGHAT, CDR2 FQNNGV. The CDR3 protein is CASSFELAVSYEQYF. CDR3 nucleotide sequence: TGTGCCAGCAGCTTCGAACTAGCGGTCTCCTACGAGCAGTACTTC.

This clonotype appeared many times. At one of its ends the junction is not consistent with the germline gene, which may arise from a read error. The rearrangement joins TRBV27 to TRBJ2-2; 10 positions agree with TRBD2. Germline values: CDR1 MNHEY, CDR2 SMNVEV (reference sequence). CDR3 length: 16 amino acids. CDR3 coding DNA: TGTGCCTGCAGTTTATCTCCCAGCGGGAGGGTTGGGGAGCTGTTTTTT. Translated, it gives CACSLSPSGRVGELFF.

This clonotype was detected many times. This chain links TRBV5-6 with TRBJ2-7; D may be TRBD1 or TRBD2 (5 bases each). V gave up 2 bases and J gave up 4 bases, with 16 bases separating them. The CDR3 runs to 15 residues. Germline assignment: CDR1 SGHDT and CDR2 YYEEEE. The CDR3 nucleotides read TGTGCCAGCAGCTTCCGGGACGGGACGGAATACGAGCAGTACTTC. It translates to CASSFRDGTEYEQYF.

The chain uses TRBV12-3 or TRBV12-4 and TRBJ2-7, with TRBD2 matching over 12 bases. The CDR3 sequence is 16 residues long. The J segment lost 0 bases and the V segment lost 3 bases, leaving 3 bases of the junction unmatched. The CDR3 DNA follows: TGTGCCAGCAGTTTGCGGACTAGCGGGGTCTCCTACGAGCAGTACTTC. It codes for CASSLRTSGVSYEQYF.

This clonotype was observed many times. V and J are TRBV12-3 or TRBV12-4 and TRBJ2-6; 7 nucleotides align to TRBD2. Trimming at V came to 5 bases and at J to 3 bases, leaving 4 bases not matched to a gene. This CDR3 contains 15 residues. In DNA, the CDR3 is TGTGCCAGCAGTCCACCGGGGGGTGGGGCCAACGTCCTGACTTTC. Amino acid sequence: CASSPPGGGANVLTF.

V gene TRBV7-2 combines with J gene TRBJ2-7, with 14 bases lining up with TRBD2. The trim removed 6 bases at V and 7 bases at J, leaving 8 bases unmatched. Germline V lookup: CDR1 SGHTA, CDR2 FQGNSA. This CDR3 has 15 amino acids. The DNA of the CDR3 is TGTGCCAGCAGTTGGGGGACTAGCGGGAGTGAAGAGCAGTACTTC. Translation gives CASSWGTSGSEEQYF.

This clonotype was picked up many times. The chain carries TRBV29-1 and TRBJ2-1; no firm D call. The CDR3 is 15 residues long. CDR1 and CDR2 (germline): SQVTM, ANQGSEA. Trimming left V 3 bases short and J 0 bases short, with 12 bases between. This CDR3 reads CSVEVWESSYNEQFF. The CDR3 coding sequence is TGCAGCGTTGAGGTCTGGGAAAGCTCCTACAATGAGCAGTTCTTC.

At least ten counts were recorded for this clonotype. The chain carries TRBV12-5 and TRBJ2-7; 10 bases are shared with TRBD2. Germline assignment: CDR1 LGHNT and CDR2 FRNRAP. This CDR3 has 15 amino acids. V lost 0 bases and J lost 4; bases outside the gene matches: 3. CDR3 sequence reads: CASGLVRTSGYEQYF. The CDR3 nucleotides read TGTGCTAGTGGTTTGGTAAGGACTAGCGGTTACGAGCAGTACTTC.

The genes are TRBV27 and TRBJ2-6, with TRBD1 as a possible D gene (5 bases). The V end lost 6 bases, the J end lost 4 bases, and 13 bases lay between the germline ends. This CDR3 is 15 amino acids long. Germline CDR1 and CDR2: MNHEY and SMNVEV (reference sequence). The CDR3 loop reads CASSSTVSGANVLTF. The CDR3 region has the DNA TGTGCCAGCAGCTCGACAGTCTCAGGGGCCAACGTCCTGACTTTC.

This clonotype came up many times. V is TRBV11-2 and J is TRBJ1-2; D gene unclear. Germline CDR1 is SGHAT and CDR2 is FQNNGV. This CDR3 contains 14 residues. Trimming pared 1 base from V and 4 bases from J, leaving 10 bases between. CDR3 region: CASSLAPSSYGYTF. The DNA of the CDR3 is TGTGCCAGCAGCTTAGCTCCGAGCAGCTATGGCTACACCTTC.

This clonotype was seen ten or more times. The chain carries TRBV6-2 or TRBV6-3 and TRBJ2-7; tentatively, D is TRBD2 (5 bases). The V end lost 2 bases, the J end lost 0 bases, and 17 bases lay between the germline ends. The CDR3 extends over 17 amino acids. The germline gives CDR1 MNHEY, CDR2 SVGEGT. This chain's CDR3 is CASSYPPEGISSYEQYF. The CDR3 DNA sequence: TGTGCCAGCAGTTACCCTCCCGAGGGAATAAGCTCCTACGAGCAGTACTTC.

This clonotype was picked up many times. The chain employs TRBV11-2 and TRBJ2-5, with a possible D match to TRBD1 (5 bases). The CDR3 is 15 residues long. Between the trimmed V and J ends, which lost 1 base and 3 bases, there was a span of 12 bases. Germline CDR1 SGHAT, CDR2 FQNNGV. The CDR3 bases are TGTGCCAGCAGCTTAGCCCTCCTAGGGGAAGAGACCCAGTACTTC. It codes for CASSLALLGEETQYF.

This clonotype was seen ten or more times. This chain joins TRBV7-2 and TRBJ2-7; 8 nucleotides match TRBD2. V shed 5 bases and J 2 bases; nucleotides not matched to a gene: 11. The germline V gene has CDR1 SGHTA and CDR2 FQGNSA. The CDR3 sequence is 16 residues long. The CDR3 sequence: CASSLPRTSSTYEQYF. The DNA of the CDR3 is TGTGCCAGCAGCCTCCCCCGGACTAGCAGTACCTACGAGCAGTACTTC.

The table lists this clonotype with many counts. The gene calls are TRBV7-2 and TRBJ2-4, with D possibly being TRBD2 (5 bases). CDR1 and CDR2 from the germline V gene are SGHTA and FQGNSA. The CDR3 covers 14 residues. Trimming took off 1 base at V and 9 bases at J, with 13 bases between the two ends. The DNA of the CDR3 is TGTGCCAGCAGCTTAGGGCTAGCAGCCGGCATTCAGTACTTC. Amino acid sequence: CASSLGLAAGIQYF.

J is TRBJ2-5 and V is TRBV7-8; TRBD1 matches 8 bases. CDR3 size: 16 residues. CDR1 is SGHVS, CDR2 FQNEAQ, per germline. The V and J ends lost 4 bases and 5 bases, in that order; junction bases with no gene match: 12. The CDR3 region is CASSSLRGQVQETQYF. CDR3 DNA sequence: TGTGCCAGCAGCTCCCTGAGGGGACAGGTTCAGGAGACCCAGTACTTC.

This clonotype was observed once. A read error is likely, as this CDR3 ends without the conserved phenylalanine or tryptophan. This chain connects TRBV12-3 or TRBV12-4 to TRBJ2-7, with a possible D match to TRBD1 (5 bases). The CDR3 consists of 13 residues. Between the trimmed V and J ends, which lost 2 bases and 4 bases, there was a span of 9 bases. CDR3 nucleotide sequence: TGTGCCAGCAGTTTACAGGGAAGTTACGAGCAGTACCTC. Amino acid sequence: CASSLQGSYEQYL.

The chain joins TRBV6-1 to TRBJ2-5; D is uncertain. The V gene's germline CDR1 is MNHNS and CDR2 SASEGT. CDR3 length equals 13 residues. V gave up 2 bases and J gave up 2 bases, with 6 bases separating them. Here the CDR3 reads CASSEYGQETQYF. DNA for the CDR3: TGTGCCAGCAGTGAATACGGTCAAGAGACCCAGTACTTC.

This clonotype was recorded many times. This chain connects TRBV28 to TRBJ1-5, with unresolved D. Trimming removed 4 bases from V and 2 bases from J, with 12 bases in between. The CDR3 runs to 15 residues. Germline-derived CDR1 and CDR2 are MDHEN and SYDVKM. CDR3: CASSSLLGGNQPQHF. CDR3 coding DNA: TGTGCCAGCAGTTCCCTACTCGGGGGCAATCAGCCCCAGCATTTT.